This T cell receptor (beta chain) was retrieved from a study of vaccination and CD4 T cells after COVID-19. Treatment: approximately nine-day PBMC culture with coronavirus spike peptide pools or control peptides (ViraFEST assay). Before the COVID-19 pandemic (2011-2018), CD4+ T cells were obtained from the unexposed donor. This CDR3 has 16 residues. From germline, CDR1 is SGHVS and CDR2 FNYEAQ. Trimming at V came to 1 base and at J to 0 bases, leaving 5 bases not matched to a gene. Cultured CD4+ T cell DNA underwent sequencing with the Oncomine TCR Beta short-read assay. TCRdb reprocessed the PCR reads via MiXCR and lists one record per CDR3 protein. The table records 7,500 to 8,000 distinct CDR3 sequences, approximately 60% of them present only once. In its sample, this clonotype was seen once. As yet, its antigen is unknown.

The receptor comes from a human donor in good health. The chain couples TRBV7-6 to TRBJ1-1; TRBD1 matches at 7 bases. The sequenced sample was CD4+ T cells from blood, cultured in vitro. In DNA, the CDR3 is TGTGCCAGCAGCTTAGGGGCCGGGACAGTGAACACTGAAGCTTTCTTT. Translated, it gives CASSLGAGTVNTEAFF.